This note documents a single TCR beta chain sequence. The data were obtained in a study of T cell changes during pregnancy in multiple sclerosis. Only in-frame clones appear in the TCRdb table, and some are missing; sequencing was by immunoSEQ multiplex PCR. The table lists just over 55,000 clones, around 93% of them singletons. The V segment lost 6 bases and the J segment 3 bases; nucleotides outside the gene matches: 4. This CDR3 comprises 14 residues. The germline gives CDR1 MDHEN, CDR2 SYDVKM. V and J are TRBV28 and TRBJ2-3, with 9 nucleotides matching TRBD2. This TCR came from a female donor in good health, enrolled as a control in a pregnancy study. The source was peripheral blood, collected after pregnancy. The CDR3 spells CASRAGGGTDTQYF. The CDR3 DNA follows: TGTGCCAGCAGGGCGGGAGGGGGGACAGATACGCAGTATTTT.